This T cell receptor beta chain was recorded in a study of molecular identifiers for immune sequencing clone quantification. CDR1 is SGHNT and CDR2 is YYREEE in the germline V gene (reference sequence). This CDR3 is built from 15 residues. MiXCR, run by TCRdb on the PCR reads, gives a single entry per CDR3 protein. The sample lists about 98,000 distinct CDR3 sequences, less than 35% occurring once. A note on this clonotype: At one end, the junction sequence differs from germline, possibly due to a read error.

The chain recombines TRBV5-4 with TRBJ1-1; D gene uncertain. The TCR sequence derives from a human donor in good health. Some libraries in this study had Jurkat cell RNA spiked in. Sequences were obtained from naive CD8+ T cells from blood, with Jurkat cell RNA spiked in. The sample's subset: FACS-sorted CD8+CD4-CCR7+CD45RA+ naive T cells. CDR3 residues: CVSSSWTRLNTEAFF. CDR3 bases: TGTGTCAGCAGCTCGTGGACGCGACTCAACACTGAAGCTTTCTTT. Variable domain in full (rest from reference TRBV5-4 and TRBJ1-1): ETGVTQSPTHLIKTRGQQVTLRCSSQSGHNTVSWYQQALGQGPQFIFQYYREEENGRGNFPPRFSGLQFPNYSSELNVNALELDDSALYLCVSSSWTRLNTEAFFGQGTRLTVV.